This T cell receptor (beta chain) was retrieved from a study of cytomegalovirus exposure and HLA in healthy donors. Regarding the study as a whole: About 87% or about 30% of the time was how often most TCR beta V segments were productive, according to an earlier analysis.

Only a few counts were recorded for this clone. Its antigen is currently unknown. The PCR employed 60 Vbeta primers together with 13 Jbeta primers. Using immunoSEQ multiplex PCR, the repertoire was profiled, and TCRdb retains in-frame clones only, with some absent. The sample includes 100,000 or so clones, 76% of them seen just once. The V and J ends lost 3 bases and 0 bases respectively, with 12 bases between them. This CDR3 contains 16 residues. CDR1 SEHNR and CDR2 FQNEAQ come from the germline V gene (reference sequence). V and J are TRBV7-9 and TRBJ2-1, with D possibly TRBD2 on 6 matching bases. The clonotype was recovered from a woman between 35 and 50 years old in good health and CMV-seropositive. The sequenced material came from PBMCs. The CDR3 nucleotides read TGTGCCAGCAGCTTGGTCCGGGGGAGCTCCTACAATGAGCAGTTCTTC. It encodes CASSLVRGSSYNEQFF.